This T cell receptor beta chain is from a study of blood T cell repertoires in COVID-19. The V and J ends lost 4 bases and 5 bases respectively, with 12 bases between them. This CDR3 region has 14 residues. Per germline, CDR1 MNHEY and CDR2 SMNVEV (reference sequence). Here immunoSEQ multiplex PCR was the method, and the copy in TCRdb shows in-frame clones only, minus some. The profile shows hundreds of thousands of clones, roughly 89% of them singletons. The genes are TRBV27 and TRBJ1-5; possibly TRBD1 for D (5 bases). The sample consisted of peripheral blood. This TCR was sampled from a man aged 18 to 35 with COVID-19, enrolled during active disease. CDR3 nucleotides: TGTGCCAGCAGTTCACCGACAGAGTATCAGCCCCAGCATTTT. It codes for CASSSPTEYQPQHF.